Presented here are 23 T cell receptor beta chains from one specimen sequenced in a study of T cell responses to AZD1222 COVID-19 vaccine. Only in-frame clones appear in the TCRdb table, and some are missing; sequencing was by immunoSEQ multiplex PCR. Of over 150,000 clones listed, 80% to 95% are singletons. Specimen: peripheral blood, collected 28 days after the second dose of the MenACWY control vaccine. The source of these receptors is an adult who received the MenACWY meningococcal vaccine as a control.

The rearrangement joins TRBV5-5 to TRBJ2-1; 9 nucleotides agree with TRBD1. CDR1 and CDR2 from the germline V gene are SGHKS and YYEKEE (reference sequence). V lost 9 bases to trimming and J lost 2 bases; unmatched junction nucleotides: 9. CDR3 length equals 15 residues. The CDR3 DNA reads TGTGCCACAAAGGACAGGGGAAGCCCCTACAATGAGCAGTTCTTC. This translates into CATKDRGSPYNEQFF.

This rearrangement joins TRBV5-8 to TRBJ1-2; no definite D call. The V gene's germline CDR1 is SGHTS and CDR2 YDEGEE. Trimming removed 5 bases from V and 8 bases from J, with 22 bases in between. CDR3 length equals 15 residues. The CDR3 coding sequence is TGTGCCAGCAGTCGAGCGGCCGGGATCGTAGGAGGCTACACCTTC. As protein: CASSRAAGIVGGYTF.

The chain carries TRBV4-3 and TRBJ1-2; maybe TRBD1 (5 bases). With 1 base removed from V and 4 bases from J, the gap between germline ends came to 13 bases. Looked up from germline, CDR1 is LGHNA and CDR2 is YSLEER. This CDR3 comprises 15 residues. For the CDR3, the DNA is TGCGCCAGCAGCCAAGTTCAGGGATTAAGCTATGGCTACACCTTC. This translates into CASSQVQGLSYGYTF.

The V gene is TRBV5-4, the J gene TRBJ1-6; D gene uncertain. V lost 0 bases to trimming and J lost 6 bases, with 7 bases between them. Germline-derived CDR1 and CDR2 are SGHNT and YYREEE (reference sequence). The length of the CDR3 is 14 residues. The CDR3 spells CASSLERGNSPLHF. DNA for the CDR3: TGTGCCAGCAGCTTGGAGCGTGGTAATTCACCCCTCCACTTT.

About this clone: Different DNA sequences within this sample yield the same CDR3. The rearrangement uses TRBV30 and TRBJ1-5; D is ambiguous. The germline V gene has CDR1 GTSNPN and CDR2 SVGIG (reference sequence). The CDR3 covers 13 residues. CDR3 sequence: CAWAPDSNQPQHF. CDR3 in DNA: TGTGCTTGGGCTCCTGATAGCAATCAGCCCCAGCATTTT.

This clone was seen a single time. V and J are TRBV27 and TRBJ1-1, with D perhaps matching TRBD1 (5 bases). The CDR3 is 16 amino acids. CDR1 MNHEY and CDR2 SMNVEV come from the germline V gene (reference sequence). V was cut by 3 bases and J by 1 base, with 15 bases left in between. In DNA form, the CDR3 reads TGTGCCAGCAGTTTGGCAGGGCCCATGCAGAACACTGAAGCTTTCTTT. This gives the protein CASSLAGPMQNTEAFF.

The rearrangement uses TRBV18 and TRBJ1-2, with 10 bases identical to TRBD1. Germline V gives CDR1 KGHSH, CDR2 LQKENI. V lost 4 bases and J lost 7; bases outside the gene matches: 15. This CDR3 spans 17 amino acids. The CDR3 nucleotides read TGTGCCAGCTCACAATTGGGACAGGGGACCTCTGTGGGTGGCTACACCTTC. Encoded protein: CASSQLGQGTSVGGYTF.

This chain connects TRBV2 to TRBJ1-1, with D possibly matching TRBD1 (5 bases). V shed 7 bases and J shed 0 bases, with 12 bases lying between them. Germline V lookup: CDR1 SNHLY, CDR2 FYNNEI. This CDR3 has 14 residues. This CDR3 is CASTTQGMNTEAFF. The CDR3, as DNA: TGTGCCAGCACCACCCAGGGCATGAACACTGAAGCTTTCTTT.

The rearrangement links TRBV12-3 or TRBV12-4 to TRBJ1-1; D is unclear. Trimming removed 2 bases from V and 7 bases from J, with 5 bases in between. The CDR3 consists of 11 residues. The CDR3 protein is CASSLRDEAFF. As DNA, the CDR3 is TGTGCCAGCAGTTTAAGGGATGAAGCTTTCTTT.

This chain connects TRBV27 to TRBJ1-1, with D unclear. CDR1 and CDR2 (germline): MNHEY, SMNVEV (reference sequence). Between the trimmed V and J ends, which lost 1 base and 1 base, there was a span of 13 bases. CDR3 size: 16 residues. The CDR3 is CASSLLLLTSNTEAFF. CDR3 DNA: TGTGCCAGCAGTTTATTGCTATTGACATCGAACACTGAAGCTTTCTTT.

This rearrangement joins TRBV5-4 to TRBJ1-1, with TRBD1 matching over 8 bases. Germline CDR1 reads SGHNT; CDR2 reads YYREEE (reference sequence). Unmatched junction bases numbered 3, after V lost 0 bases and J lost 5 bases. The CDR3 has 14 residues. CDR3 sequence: CASSLGQGRTEAFF. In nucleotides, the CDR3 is TGTGCCAGCAGCTTGGGACAGGGGAGGACTGAAGCTTTCTTT. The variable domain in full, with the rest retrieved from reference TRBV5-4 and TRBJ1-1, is ETGVTQSPTHLIKTRGQQVTLRCSSQSGHNTVSWYQQALGQGPQFIFQYYREEENGRGNFPPRFSGLQFPNYSSELNVNALELDDSALYLCASSLGQGRTEAFFGQGTRLTVV.

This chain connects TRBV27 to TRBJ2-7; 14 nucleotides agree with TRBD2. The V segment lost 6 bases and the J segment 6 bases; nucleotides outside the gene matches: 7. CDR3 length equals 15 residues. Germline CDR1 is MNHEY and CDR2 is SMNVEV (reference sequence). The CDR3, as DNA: TGTGCCAGCAGGGTGGGACTAGCGGGGGCCGGCGAGCAGTACTTC. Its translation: CASRVGLAGAGEQYF.

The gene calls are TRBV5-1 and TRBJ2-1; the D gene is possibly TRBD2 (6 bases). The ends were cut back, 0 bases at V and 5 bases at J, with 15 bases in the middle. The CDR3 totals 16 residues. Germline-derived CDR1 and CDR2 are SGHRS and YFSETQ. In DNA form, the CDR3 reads TGCGCCAGCAGCTTGGGGGAGGCCCAACGGGACAATGAGCAGTTCTTC. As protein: CASSLGEAQRDNEQFF.

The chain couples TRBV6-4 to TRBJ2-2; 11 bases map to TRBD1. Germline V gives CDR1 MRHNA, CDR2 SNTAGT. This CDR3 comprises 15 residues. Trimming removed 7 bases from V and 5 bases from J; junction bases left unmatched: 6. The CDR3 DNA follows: TGTGCCAGCAAAACCGGGACAGGGGGAACCGGGGAGCTGTTTTTT. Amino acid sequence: CASKTGTGGTGELFF.

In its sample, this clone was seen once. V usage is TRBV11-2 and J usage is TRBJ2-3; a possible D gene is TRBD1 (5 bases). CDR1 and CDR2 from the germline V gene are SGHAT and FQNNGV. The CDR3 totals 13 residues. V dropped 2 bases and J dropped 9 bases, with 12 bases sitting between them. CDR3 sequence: CASSLKGIWTQYF. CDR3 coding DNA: TGTGCCAGCAGCTTAAAGGGGATCTGGACGCAGTATTTT.

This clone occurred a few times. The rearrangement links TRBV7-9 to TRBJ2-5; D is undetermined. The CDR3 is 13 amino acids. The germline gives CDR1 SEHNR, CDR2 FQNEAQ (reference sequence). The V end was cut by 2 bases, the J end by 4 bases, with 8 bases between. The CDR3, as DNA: TGTGCCAGCAGCTTATACTCCGGAGAGACCCAGTACTTC. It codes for CASSLYSGETQYF.

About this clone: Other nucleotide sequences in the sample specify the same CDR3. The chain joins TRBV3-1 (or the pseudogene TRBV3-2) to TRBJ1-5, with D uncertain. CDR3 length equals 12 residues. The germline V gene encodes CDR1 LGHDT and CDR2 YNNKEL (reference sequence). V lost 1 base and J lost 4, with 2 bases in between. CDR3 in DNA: TGTGCCAGCAGCCAAGGTAATCAGCCCCAGCATTTT. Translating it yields CASSQGNQPQHF.

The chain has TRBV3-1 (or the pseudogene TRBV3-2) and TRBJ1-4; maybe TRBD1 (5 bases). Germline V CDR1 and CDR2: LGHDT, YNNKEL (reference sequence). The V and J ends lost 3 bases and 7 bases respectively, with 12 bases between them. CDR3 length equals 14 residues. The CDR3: CASSQSRASEKLFF. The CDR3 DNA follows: TGTGCCAGCAGCCAGAGCAGGGCTTCTGAAAAACTGTTTTTT.

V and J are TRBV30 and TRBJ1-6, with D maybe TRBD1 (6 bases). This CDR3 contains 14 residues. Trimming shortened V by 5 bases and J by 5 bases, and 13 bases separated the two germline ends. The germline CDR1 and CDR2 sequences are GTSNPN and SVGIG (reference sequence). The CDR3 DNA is TGTGCCTGGGGTCCGGGACAAAATAATTCACCCCTCCACTTT. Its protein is CAWGPGQNNSPLHF.

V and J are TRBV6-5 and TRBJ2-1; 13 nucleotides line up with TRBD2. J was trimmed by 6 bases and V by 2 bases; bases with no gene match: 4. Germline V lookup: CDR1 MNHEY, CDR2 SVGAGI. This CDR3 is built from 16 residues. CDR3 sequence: CASSYTSGGAINEQFF. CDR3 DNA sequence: TGTGCCAGCAGTTACACTAGCGGGGGGGCAATCAATGAGCAGTTCTTC.

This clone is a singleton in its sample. The chain's CDR3 is CASSLVLGVQPQHF. CDR3 DNA: TGTGCCAGCAGCTTGGTTCTGGGGGTTCAGCCCCAGCATTTT. The genes are TRBV5-5 and TRBJ1-5; D might be TRBD1 (5 bases). Germline V gene lookup returns CDR1 SGHKS and CDR2 YYEKEE (reference sequence). Trimming shortened V by 0 bases and J by 6 bases, and 10 bases separated the two germline ends. The CDR3 loop spans 14 amino acids.

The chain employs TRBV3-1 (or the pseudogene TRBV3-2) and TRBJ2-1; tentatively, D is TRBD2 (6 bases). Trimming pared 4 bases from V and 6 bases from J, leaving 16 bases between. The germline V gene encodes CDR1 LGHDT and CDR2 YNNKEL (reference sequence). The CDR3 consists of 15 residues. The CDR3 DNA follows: TGTGCCAGCAGCCCTTCGTGGGGGAGGAGCAATGAGCAGTTCTTC. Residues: CASSPSWGRSNEQFF.

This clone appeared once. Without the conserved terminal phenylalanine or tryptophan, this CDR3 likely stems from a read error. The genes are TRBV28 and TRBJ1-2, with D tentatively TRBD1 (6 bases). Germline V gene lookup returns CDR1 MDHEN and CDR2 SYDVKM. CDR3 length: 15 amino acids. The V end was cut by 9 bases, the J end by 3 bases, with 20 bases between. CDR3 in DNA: TGTGCCAGGGGCCCTGGGGGGGGCGCGGACTATGGCTACACCCTC. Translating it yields CARGPGGGADYGYTL.